This is a list of T cell receptor beta chains from one sample in a study of spatial heterogeneity in lung cancer. TCRdb itself ran the 5' RACE reads through MiXCR, one entry per CDR3 protein. The sample holds about 94,000 distinct CDR3 sequences, 15% to 20% seen once. The material was PBMCs, obtained at follow-up. These receptors all stem from a male donor with early-stage non-small cell lung cancer. Each CDR3 is given with its conserved first and last residue. The order of the fields is CDR3 length, clone size, D gene, V gene, J gene, CDR3 DNA, CDR3 protein. The D gene is left open where the match is weak. Clone size is shown for a subset of rows, as once, few, many or a class of expanded clone.

>19|.|.|TRBV28|TRBJ2-6
TGTGCCAGCAGCCGATTAGGGCCCACCCCGGGCTCTGGGGCCAACGTCCTGACTTTC
CASSRLGPTPGSGANVLTF
>18|many|TRBD2|TRBV4-2|TRBJ2-1
TGTGCCAGCAGCCAATCATATTCGACTAGCGGGAGCGGCAATGAGCAGTTCTTC
CASSQSYSTSGSGNEQFF
>15|.|TRBD1|TRBV12-3/TRBV12-4|TRBJ2-1
TGTGCCAGCAGCTCTAACCAGGACAGGACGAATGAGCAGTTCTTC
CASSSNQDRTNEQFF
>13|.|.|TRBV7-9|TRBJ2-3
TGTGCCAGCAGCTTCCTTAGCACAGATACGCAGTATTTT
CASSFLSTDTQYF
>14|.|.|TRBV20-1|TRBJ2-3
TGCAGTGCTAGAGATCGGGCCGGCGGAGATACGCAGTATTTT
CSARDRAGGDTQYF
>14|few|TRBD1|TRBV11-2|TRBJ2-2
TGTGCCAGCCCCGGGACAGAGGTTACCGGGGAGCTGTTTTTT
CASPGTEVTGELFF
>14|few|.|TRBV9|TRBJ1-5
TGTGCCAGCAGCACTCACTCGGACGGGCAGCCCCAGCATTTT
CASSTHSDGQPQHF
>15|.|.|TRBV5-1|TRBJ2-1
TGCGCCAGCAGCTTAACAGGGGGGACTAGTAATGAGCAGTTCTTC
CASSLTGGTSNEQFF
>15|.|TRBD2|TRBV20-1|TRBJ2-1
TGCAGTGGAAATCGACTAGCGGGGAGGTACAATGAGCAGTTCTTC
CSGNRLAGRYNEQFF
>14|.|.|TRBV20-1|TRBJ2-3
TGCAGTGCTGGTGAGGTCGAACTGGTGGATACGCAGTATTTT
CSAGEVELVDTQYF
>14|many|.|TRBV7-6|TRBJ2-2
TGTGCCAGCAGCCCACTAGCGAACACCGGGGAGCTGTTTTTT
CASSPLANTGELFF
>14|few|TRBD2|TRBV10-2|TRBJ2-1
TGCGCCAGTCGACTAGCGGGGGGGAACAATGAGCAGTTCTTC
CASRLAGGNNEQFF
>15|few|TRBD2|TRBV6-4|TRBJ2-1
TGTGCCAGCAGTGCCGCTAGCGGGAGGTTCAATGAGCAGTTCTTC
CASSAASGRFNEQFF
>15|few|.|TRBV6-5|TRBJ2-2
TGTGCCAGCAGTTACGGGGCGGGGTTGACCGGGGAGCTGTTTTTT
CASSYGAGLTGELFF
>8|.|.|TRBV29-1|TRBJ1-2
TGCAGCGCCAACCCGGAGTTGTTC
CSANPELF